This T cell receptor beta chain derives from a study of blood T cells in healthy people across ages. Study overall: About one barcoded beta molecule per two T cells was captured by template switching.

Using a J-beta primer mix together with a sample-barcoded 5' primer, a second PCR was run for roughly 6 to 12 cycles. TCRdb reanalysed the 5' RACE reads using MiXCR and keeps one entry per CDR3 protein. The table lists 1.5 million to 2 million distinct CDR3 sequences, roughly 43% of them singletons. Comment on this clonotype: Germline and junction disagree at one end, which may indicate a read error.

Sequencing was performed on blood. This sequence originates from a human donor in good health.

CDR3 residues: CASSRGQFYERYF. CDR3 bases: TGTGCCAGCAGTAGGGGGCAGTTCTACGAGCGGTACTTC. The chain carries TRBV7-2 and TRBJ2-7; 7 positions agree with TRBD1. CDR1 SGHTA and CDR2 FQGNSA come from the germline V gene. This CDR3 contains 13 residues. The full variable domain, in which reference TRBV7-2 and TRBJ2-7 provide the parts outside the CDR3, is GAGVSQSPSNKVTEKGKDVELRCDPISGHTALYWYRQSLGQGLEFLIYFQGNSAPDKSGLPSDRFSAERTGGSVSTLTIQRTQQEDSAVYLCASSRGQFYERYFGPGTRLTVT.